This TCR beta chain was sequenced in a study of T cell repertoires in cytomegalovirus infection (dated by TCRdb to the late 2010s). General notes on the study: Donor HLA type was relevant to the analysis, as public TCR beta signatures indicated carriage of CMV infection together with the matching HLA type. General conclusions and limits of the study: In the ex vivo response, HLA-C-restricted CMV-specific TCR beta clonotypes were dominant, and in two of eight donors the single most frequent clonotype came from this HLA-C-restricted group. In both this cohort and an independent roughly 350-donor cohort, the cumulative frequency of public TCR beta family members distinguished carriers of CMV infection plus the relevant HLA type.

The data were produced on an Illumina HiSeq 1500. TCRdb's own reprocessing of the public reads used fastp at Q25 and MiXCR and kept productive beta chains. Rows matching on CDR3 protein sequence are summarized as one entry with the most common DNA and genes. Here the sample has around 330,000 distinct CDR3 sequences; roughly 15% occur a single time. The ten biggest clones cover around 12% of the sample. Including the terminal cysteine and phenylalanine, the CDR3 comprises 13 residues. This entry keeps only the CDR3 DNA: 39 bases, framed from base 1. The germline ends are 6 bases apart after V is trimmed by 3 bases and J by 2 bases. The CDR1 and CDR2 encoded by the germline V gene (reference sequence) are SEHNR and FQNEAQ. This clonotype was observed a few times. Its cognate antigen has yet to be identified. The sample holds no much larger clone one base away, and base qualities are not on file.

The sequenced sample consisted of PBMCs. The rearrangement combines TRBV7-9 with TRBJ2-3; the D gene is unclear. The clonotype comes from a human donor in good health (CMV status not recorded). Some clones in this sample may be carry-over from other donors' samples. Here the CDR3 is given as CASSFQVTDTQYF. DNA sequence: TGTGCCAGCAGCTTCCAGGTCACAGATACGCAGTATTTT.